These T cell receptor beta chains were read from a single sample in a study of cytomegalovirus exposure and HLA in healthy donors. The table came from immunoSEQ multiplex PCR; TCRdb's copy has only in-frame clones and leaves some out. The sample is made up of about 170,000 clones, and the top ten hold roughly 0.83% of it. Sequencing was done on a sample of PBMCs. These receptors came from a woman under 30 in good health and CMV-seropositive. CDR3s leave out the opening cysteine and the closing phenylalanine or tryptophan.

TRBV19 | ASSIRVGDTEAF
TRBV7-2 | ASSLRDRGYYGYT
TRBV10-3 | AMALGMNTEAF
TRBV5-1 | ASSLRPSGTYEQY
TRBV9 | ASSVGGSSTDTQY
TRBV14 | ASSPGVKANTEAF
TRBV7-9 | ASSPRGKSGYEQY
TRBV2 | ASSEWQGRNYEQY
TRBV14 | ASSQDIYRGLTGELF
TRBV7-2 | ASSFGSGDGQY